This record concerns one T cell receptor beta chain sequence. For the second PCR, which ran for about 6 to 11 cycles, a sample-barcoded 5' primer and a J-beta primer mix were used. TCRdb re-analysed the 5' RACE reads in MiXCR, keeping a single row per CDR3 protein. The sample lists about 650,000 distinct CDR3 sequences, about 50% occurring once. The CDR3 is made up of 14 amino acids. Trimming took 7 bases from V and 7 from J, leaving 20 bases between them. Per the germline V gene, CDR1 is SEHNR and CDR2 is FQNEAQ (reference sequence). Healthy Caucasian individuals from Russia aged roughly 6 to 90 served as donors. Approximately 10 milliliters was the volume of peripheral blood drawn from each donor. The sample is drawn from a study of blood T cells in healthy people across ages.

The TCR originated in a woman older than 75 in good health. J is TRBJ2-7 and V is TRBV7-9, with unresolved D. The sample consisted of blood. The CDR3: CASILTGNYNEQYF. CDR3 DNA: TGTGCCAGCATCCTAACTGGGAATTACAATGAGCAGTACTTC.